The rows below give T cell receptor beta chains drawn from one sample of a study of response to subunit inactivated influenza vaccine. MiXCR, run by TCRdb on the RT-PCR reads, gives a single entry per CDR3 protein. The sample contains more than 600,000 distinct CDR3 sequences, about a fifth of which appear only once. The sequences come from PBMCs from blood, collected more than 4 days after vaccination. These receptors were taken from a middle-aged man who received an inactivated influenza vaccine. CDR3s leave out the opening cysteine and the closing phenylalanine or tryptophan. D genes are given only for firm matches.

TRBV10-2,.,ASSGLDRDTQY
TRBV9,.,ASSTFDEQF
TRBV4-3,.,ASSRDAGRYGYT
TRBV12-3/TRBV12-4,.,ASSFRFGNTIY
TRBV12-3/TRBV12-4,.,ASSSRGPKHGVAQH
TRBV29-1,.,SAGRSFYEQY
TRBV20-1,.,SAPPLEVPYSPLH
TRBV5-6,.,ASSLGLSYSPLH
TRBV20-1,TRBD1,SATRDSENTGELF
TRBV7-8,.,ASRALGQDTDTQY
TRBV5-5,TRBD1,ASSSTGFLQPLH
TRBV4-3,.,ASSQVFGPPSEQY
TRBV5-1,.,ASSGTGEQY
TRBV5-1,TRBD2,ASSLLGGDLTDTQY
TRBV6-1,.,ASSPGRGPYKNIQY
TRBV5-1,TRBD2,ASSLSGGSSTDTQY
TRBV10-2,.,ASSEGAGTNEQF
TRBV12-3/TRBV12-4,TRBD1,ASRLDRVGANVLT
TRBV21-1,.,ASSKYRRWGSLDYNEQF
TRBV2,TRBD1,ASSERGTENTGELF
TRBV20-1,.,SARDRRLGAGEQF
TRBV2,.,ASTGRISTDTQY